Below, 23 T cell receptor beta chains from the same sample are listed, as sequenced in a study of chemoradiotherapy in HPV16-positive cancers. The assay was immunoSEQ multiplex PCR, and TCRdb's table has in-frame clones only and misses some. The profile covers 30,000 to 35,000 clones, with over 75% appearing a single time and less than 5% taken by the ten largest. This specimen consisted of blood, obtained from a patient who underwent chemoradiotherapy. These receptors were collected from a human donor with HPV-associated anogenital cancer.

The chain couples TRBV18 to TRBJ1-2, with D perhaps TRBD1 (6 bases). Trimming took 8 bases from V and 6 from J, leaving 16 bases between them. This CDR3 is built from 13 residues. CDR1 and CDR2 (germline): KGHSH, LQKENI. CDR3 in DNA: TGTGCCAGCACCGCTAAGGGGGTTCATGGCTACACCTTC. This gives the protein CASTAKGVHGYTF.

The genes are TRBV5-6 and TRBJ2-3; possibly TRBD2 for D (5 bases). CDR3 size: 14 residues. Trimming left V 1 base short and J 3 bases short, with 9 bases between. From germline, CDR1 is SGHDT and CDR2 YYEEEE. The DNA of the CDR3 is TGTGCCAGCAGCTTGCCTAGCTTTACAGATACGCAGTATTTT. Its translation: CASSLPSFTDTQYF.

The chain has TRBV6-6 and TRBJ2-7; tentative D call: TRBD1 (5 bases). The V gene lost 5 bases and the J gene lost 7 bases, with 9 bases spanning the gap. Germline loops: CDR1 MNHNY, CDR2 SVGAGI (reference sequence). The CDR3 has 11 residues. The CDR3 loop reads CASSERQEQYF. The CDR3 DNA sequence: TGTGCCAGCAGTGAACGACAGGAGCAGTACTTC.

This chain connects TRBV19 to TRBJ2-3, with D possibly being TRBD1 or TRBD2 (5 bases each). Trimming removed 6 bases at V and 3 bases at J, with 13 bases between. The CDR3 sequence is 14 residues long. Germline lookup yields CDR1 LNHDA and CDR2 SQIVND (reference sequence). CDR3: CASRGRHFTDTQYF. The CDR3 nucleotides read TGTGCCAGTAGGGGACGGCACTTTACAGATACGCAGTATTTT. Together with reference TRBV19 and TRBJ2-3, the CDR3 gives the full variable domain: DGGITQSPKYLFRKEGQNVTLSCEQNLNHDAMYWYRQDPGQGLRLIYYSQIVNDFQKGDIAEGYSVSREKKESFPLTVTSAQKNPTAFYLCASRGRHFTDTQYFGPGTRLTVL.

Only a few counts were recorded for this clone. V and J are TRBV29-1 and TRBJ1-1, with D uncertain. The CDR3 totals 13 residues. Trimming removed 4 bases at V and 4 bases at J, with 13 bases between. Per the germline V gene, CDR1 is SQVTM and CDR2 is ANQGSEA. CDR3 sequence: CSVGESGGTEAFF. The CDR3 DNA follows: TGCAGCGTTGGAGAGTCAGGCGGCACTGAAGCTTTCTTT.

The chain joins TRBV5-8 to TRBJ1-2, with TRBD1 identical over 10 bases. Trimming at V came to 4 bases and at J to 4 bases, leaving 4 bases not matched to a gene. CDR3 size: 14 residues. Looked up from germline, CDR1 is SGHTS and CDR2 is YDEGEE. The CDR3 reads CASSPGTGVYGYTF. The CDR3, as DNA: TGTGCCAGCAGCCCCGGGACAGGGGTCTATGGCTACACCTTC.

The J gene is TRBJ2-5, the V gene TRBV14; D is perhaps TRBD1 (5 bases). In germline, CDR1 is SGHDN, CDR2 FVKESK. The CDR3 is made up of 15 amino acids. Trimming pared 0 bases from V and 3 bases from J, leaving 11 bases between. DNA for the CDR3: TGTGCCAGCAGCCAAGATCCAGCAGGGAAAGAGACCCAGTACTTC. Its translation: CASSQDPAGKETQYF.

The genes are TRBV28 and TRBJ2-7; D possibly corresponds to TRBD1 (6 bases). This CDR3 is built from 14 residues. Trimming removed 1 base at V and 4 bases at J, with 11 bases between. Germline CDR1 MDHEN, CDR2 SYDVKM. CDR3 in DNA: TGTGCCAGCAGTTTATCACTCCAGGGGTACGAGCAGTACTTC. Translation gives CASSLSLQGYEQYF.

V usage is TRBV7-6 and J usage is TRBJ2-5, with D perhaps TRBD1 (6 bases). Germline CDR1 and CDR2: SGHVS and FNYEAQ. With 1 base removed from V and 2 bases from J, the gap between germline ends came to 8 bases. There are 14 residues in the CDR3. The CDR3 protein is CASSLGGRQETQYF. In DNA, the CDR3 is TGTGCCAGCAGCTTAGGGGGGCGGCAAGAGACCCAGTACTTC.

This chain links TRBV5-1 with TRBJ2-3, with D perhaps matching TRBD2 (5 bases). Germline V lookup: CDR1 SGHRS, CDR2 YFSETQ. This CDR3 is built from 16 residues. V shed 0 bases and J shed 2 bases, with 13 bases lying between them. The CDR3 sequence: CASSLGFGSDTDTQYF. The DNA for the CDR3 is TGCGCCAGCAGCTTGGGTTTCGGTAGCGACACAGATACGCAGTATTTT.

The V call is TRBV30, the J call TRBJ2-2, with D perhaps TRBD1 (5 bases). Trimming shortened V by 2 bases and J by 8 bases, and 12 bases separated the two germline ends. CDR1 and CDR2 from the germline V gene are GTSNPN and SVGIG (reference sequence). This CDR3 is built from 13 residues. This chain's CDR3 is CAWSRVSGGELFF. The CDR3 DNA reads TGTGCCTGGAGTCGGGTATCAGGGGGGGAGCTGTTTTTT. Variable domain in full (rest from reference TRBV30 and TRBJ2-2): SQTIHQWPATLVQPVGSPLSLECTVEGTSNPNLYWYRQAAGRGLQLLFYSVGIGQISSEVPQNLSASRPQDRQFILSSKKLLLSDSGFYLCAWSRVSGGELFFGEGSRLTVL.

This chain connects TRBV2 to TRBJ2-5; 11 bases fit TRBD1. The junction had 2 bases not matched to a gene; V was cut back by 6 bases and J by 5 bases. Germline V lookup: CDR1 SNHLY, CDR2 FYNNEI. This CDR3 is built from 13 residues. The CDR3 here is CASRDRGRETQYF. CDR3 DNA: TGTGCCAGCAGGGACAGGGGGCGCGAGACCCAGTACTTC.

The chain recombines TRBV6-1 with TRBJ1-1; perhaps TRBD1 as D (5 bases). The germline gives CDR1 MNHNS, CDR2 SASEGT. The CDR3 is 13 residues long. V lost 6 bases and J 6 bases, leaving 14 bases between the germline ends. The CDR3 bases are TGTGCCAGCAGAAAAGTGGGGGGGGCTGAAGCTTTCTTT. Translated: CASRKVGGAEAFF.

The chain combines TRBV5-1 with TRBJ2-1; maybe TRBD1 (6 bases). Deletions cut 1 base from V and 6 bases from J, with 17 bases between. Germline V gives CDR1 SGHRS, CDR2 YFSETQ. This CDR3 has 16 amino acids. CDR3 amino acids: CASSLNTGHTFNEQFF. DNA for the CDR3: TGCGCCAGCAGCTTGAACACAGGGCACACCTTCAATGAGCAGTTCTTC.

The CDR3 DNA sequence: TGTGCCAGCAGCAGAGGGGGCACCTACGAGCAGTACTTC. It translates to CASSRGGTYEQYF. This chain links TRBV27 with TRBJ2-7; 7 nucleotides align to TRBD1. V was pared by 6 bases and J by 2 bases, with 4 bases of the junction left unmatched. Per germline, CDR1 MNHEY and CDR2 SMNVEV (reference sequence). The CDR3 is made up of 13 amino acids.

V usage is TRBV5-8 and J usage is TRBJ1-1, with D perhaps TRBD1 (5 bases). The germline CDR1 and CDR2 sequences are SGHTS and YDEGEE. Trimming took 4 bases from V and 3 from J, leaving 16 bases between them. This CDR3 is built from 15 residues. The CDR3 coding sequence is TGTGCCAGCAGCGCTGGGGCGGGGTGGGACACTGAAGCTTTCTTT. Its translation: CASSAGAGWDTEAFF.

The chain joins TRBV2 to TRBJ2-7; no reliable D call. The CDR3 has 15 residues. Germline V gives CDR1 SNHLY, CDR2 FYNNEI. V was cut by 4 bases and J by 6 bases, with 19 bases left in between. The CDR3 nucleotides read TGTGCCAGCAGTGTGCTACCAAGGCCCTATGGCGAGCAGTACTTC. Translation: CASSVLPRPYGEQYF.

J is TRBJ1-3 and V is TRBV5-6; 9 nucleotides agree with TRBD1. Germline values: CDR1 SGHDT, CDR2 YYEEEE. The CDR3 consists of 15 residues. J was trimmed by 12 bases and V by 3 bases; bases with no gene match: 13. The CDR3 is CASSSSGTGISDIYF. CDR3 nucleotide sequence: TGTGCCAGCAGCTCATCCGGGACAGGGATATCAGACATATATTTT.

The CDR3 nucleotides are TGTGCCAGTAGTATGTGGAGGGACAGCAATCAGCCCCAGCATTTT. Protein sequence: CASSMWRDSNQPQHF. The gene calls are TRBV19 and TRBJ1-5, with D possibly being TRBD1 (5 bases). Trimming cost V 3 bases and J 1 base, with 10 bases left between them. The CDR3 is made up of 15 amino acids. CDR1 is LNHDA, CDR2 SQIVND, per germline (reference sequence).

This clone is a singleton in its sample. V and J are TRBV4-1 and TRBJ2-7; the match to TRBD2 covers 10 bases. Trimming removed 7 bases from V and 7 bases from J; junction bases left unmatched: 16. Germline CDR1 reads MGHRA; CDR2 reads YSYEKL. The CDR3 covers 16 residues. CDR3 nucleotides: TGCGCCAGCAACCCATCTAGCGGGGGCCGAATAGGGGAGCAGTACTTC. Translating it yields CASNPSSGGRIGEQYF.

The V gene is TRBV4-3, the J gene TRBJ2-7, with unresolved D. This CDR3 contains 14 residues. Looked up from germline, CDR1 is LGHNA and CDR2 is YSLEER. With 0 bases removed from V and 1 base from J, the gap between germline ends came to 7 bases. The CDR3 is CASSQDLQSYEQYF. CDR3 coding DNA: TGCGCCAGCAGCCAAGATCTTCAATCCTACGAGCAGTACTTC.

V and J are TRBV5-1 and TRBJ2-3; D call uncertain. CDR1 and CDR2 (germline): SGHRS, YFSETQ. CDR3 size: 12 residues. V was clipped by 0 bases and J by 6 bases, with 5 bases between them. DNA for the CDR3: TGCGCCAGCAGCTTGGCCCGGGATACGCAGTATTTT. Translating it yields CASSLARDTQYF. Looking up the rest from reference TRBV5-1 and TRBJ2-3 gives the full variable domain: KAGVTQTPRYLIKTRGQQVTLSCSPISGHRSVSWYQQTPGQGLQFLFEYFSETQRNKGNFPGRFSGRQFSNSRSEMNVSTLELGDSALYLCASSLARDTQYFGPGTRLTVL.

This chain's CDR3 is CASSQTGGHGYTF. The CDR3 bases are TGCGCCAGCAGCCAGACAGGGGGGCATGGCTACACCTTC. The chain carries TRBV4-3 and TRBJ1-2, with 9 bases identical to TRBD1. V dropped 3 bases and J dropped 6; count of bases not matched to a gene: 2. Germline V lookup: CDR1 LGHNA, CDR2 YSLEER. The CDR3 totals 13 residues.